This TCR beta chain appears in the sequencing data of a study of blood T cell repertoires in COVID-19. For the study at large: Acute and convalescent COVID-19 samples came from the United States, Italy and Spain. PBMCs, B-cell-depleted T cells, or T cells provided the cDNA or gDNA that made up the material.

Germline V gene data show CDR1 as LGHNA and CDR2 as YSLEER. This CDR3 region has 15 residues. V lost 0 bases and J 2 bases, leaving 10 bases between the germline ends. Produced via immunoSEQ multiplex PCR; TCRdb's table is partial and in-frame only. The table lists around 270,000 clones, about 80% of them singletons. Specimen: peripheral blood. The sequence derives from a person aged 70 to 85 with COVID-19, enrolled during active disease. V is TRBV4-3 and J is TRBJ1-2; D may be TRBD1 (6 bases). The CDR3 bases are TGCGCCAGCAGCCAAGATCAGGGGCGGAACTATGGCTACACCTTC. This encodes CASSQDQGRNYGYTF.